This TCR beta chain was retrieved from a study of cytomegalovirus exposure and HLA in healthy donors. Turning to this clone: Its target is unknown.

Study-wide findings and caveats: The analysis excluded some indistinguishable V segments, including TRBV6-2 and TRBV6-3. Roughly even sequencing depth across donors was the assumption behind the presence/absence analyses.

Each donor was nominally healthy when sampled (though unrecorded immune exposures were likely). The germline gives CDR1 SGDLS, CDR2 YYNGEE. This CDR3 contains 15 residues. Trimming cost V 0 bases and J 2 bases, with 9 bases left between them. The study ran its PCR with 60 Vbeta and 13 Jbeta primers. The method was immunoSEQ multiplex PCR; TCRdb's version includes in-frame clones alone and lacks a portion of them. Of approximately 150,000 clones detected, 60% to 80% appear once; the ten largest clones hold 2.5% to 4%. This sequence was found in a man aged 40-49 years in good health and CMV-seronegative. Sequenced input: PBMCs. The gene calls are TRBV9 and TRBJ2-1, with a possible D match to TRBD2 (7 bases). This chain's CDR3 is CASSVDGGPYNEQFF. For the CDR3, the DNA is TGTGCCAGCAGCGTAGACGGGGGGCCCTACAATGAGCAGTTCTTC.